The clone carrying this T cell receptor beta chain was recorded many times. The antigen remains unidentified. The data derive from a study of CD8 T cells in ankylosing spondylitis. Points from the study as a whole: Matched synovial fluid from ankylosing spondylitis patients was reported to be enriched for disease-linked clones.

Germline-derived CDR1 and CDR2 are DFQATT and SNEGSKA (reference sequence). With 0 bases clipped from V and 5 bases from J, the junction kept 8 bases outside the gene matches. The CDR3 is 15 residues long. Library preparation for TCR beta used quantitative 5'-RACE with molecular barcodes. TCRdb re-derived calls from the 5' RACE reads in MiXCR, one entry per CDR3 protein. This sample has more than 200,000 distinct CDR3 sequences; 20% to 30% occur once, and the top ten carry more than 0.6%. The source of this sequence is a male donor with ankylosing spondylitis or in good health (not recorded which). Sample: blood, either unsorted or a sorted T cell fraction (not recorded which). The chain is built from TRBV20-1 and TRBJ2-7; 9 nucleotides line up with TRBD1. The DNA for the CDR3 is TGCAGTGCTAGAGAACCACAGGGGGCTGGAAACGAGCAGTACTTC. Its translation: CSAREPQGAGNEQYF.